The T cell receptor beta chain under discussion was sequenced for a study of PD-L1 blockade in urothelial cancer. About the research overall: T cells numbered a median of about 150,000 in the blood samples. Study findings and constraints: For durable-benefit patients, tumor-associated blood clones expanded more at 3 weeks.

Produced via immunoSEQ multiplex PCR; TCRdb's table is partial and in-frame only. Of 50,000 to 55,000 clones in the sample, 85% to 90% were seen once. About this clone: Its antigen remains unidentified.

The CDR3 consists of 15 residues. Germline V gene lookup returns CDR1 ENHRY and CDR2 SYGVKD. The V end lost 1 base, the J end lost 0 bases, and 9 bases lay between the germline ends. Time point: peripheral blood 6 weeks after treatment start. Patients had locally advanced or metastatic urothelial carcinoma. The sample consisted of PBMCs, taken around atezolizumab (anti-PD-L1) treatment. The V gene is TRBV10-3, the J gene TRBJ1-1; D unclear. The sequence was collected from a man aged 55 to 69 with urothelial cancer. The CDR3 is CAISEFGAMNTEAFF. The CDR3 nucleotides are TGTGCCATCAGTGAGTTTGGAGCCATGAACACTGAAGCTTTCTTT.